This T cell receptor (beta chain) was recovered during a study of vaccination and CD4 T cells after COVID-19. The V and J ends lost 9 bases and 4 bases respectively, with 11 bases between them. The germline gives CDR1 SNHLY, CDR2 FYNNEI. The CDR3 is 12 amino acids. Oncomine TCR Beta short-read sequencing was applied to DNA from cultured CD4+ T cells. In TCRdb, the PCR reads were re-called with MiXCR into one record per CDR3 protein. The table records more than 12,000 distinct CDR3 sequences, nearly 75% of them present only once. Details on this clonotype: The target antigen is unknown.

The treatment is: approximately nine-day PBMC culture with coronavirus spike peptide pools or control peptides (ViraFEST assay). This TCR derives from a human donor who had recovered from COVID-19. Source material: CD4+ T cells from blood, cultured in vitro. The gene calls are TRBV2 and TRBJ2-3; no reliable D call. The CDR3 here is CASSLEADTQYF. CDR3 coding DNA: TGTGCCAGTTCCTTAGAGGCAGATACGCAGTATTTT.